The clone carrying this TCR beta chain was found a few times. The antigen is unknown. This sample was taken from a study of beta chain features in type 1 diabetes. General observations from the study: The VDJ junctions of type 1 diabetes patients carried fewer insertions and more deletions.

Of the isolated RNA, all was reverse transcribed, and so the sequenced material was expressed TCRB transcripts. The protocol was immunoSEQ multiplex PCR, while the TCRdb copy is restricted to in-frame clones and leaves out a portion. The data contain 300,000 to 350,000 clones, 12% to 15% of them singletons. Heparinised blood was drawn once per donor, averaging roughly 120 mL. Based on CD45RO/CCR7/CD25/CD127/CD95/CD27, CD4+ regulatory, stem cell-like memory, naive and central memory cells were sorted. The CDR3 is 20 amino acids. The V and J genes are TRBV21-1 and TRBJ1-5; TRBD1, the table's D call, lacks a check against the DNA. TRBV21-1 is recorded as a pseudogene. Sequencing was performed on central memory CD4+ T cells from blood. The receptor was isolated from a young man in good health. CDR3 sequence: CASSKRKGGDKPGSNQPQHF. DNA for the CDR3: TGTGCCAGCAGCAAAAGGAAAGGGGGCGATAAACCAGGGAGCAATCAGCCCCAGCATTTT.